This T cell receptor (beta chain) appears in the sequencing data of a study of cytomegalovirus exposure and HLA in healthy donors. Study context: Around 77 million unique TCRs from HLA-typed donors made up an early data release.

This clone came up once. The antigen remains undetermined. CDR1 and CDR2 (germline): KGHSH, LQKENI. This CDR3 comprises 15 residues. Trimming pared 6 bases from V and 8 bases from J, leaving 19 bases between. With 60 Vbeta and 13 Jbeta primers, the PCR was carried out. Data came from immunoSEQ multiplex PCR; TCRdb stores just in-frame clones and leaves some out. The sample gives 170,000 or so clones, about 73% of which show up once; roughly an eighth is in the top ten. Study-wide results and caveats: In vitro data verified a few CMV-associated chains as specific for CMV antigens. Cytomegalovirus association was assigned to about 180 TCR beta chains.

The TCR originated in a woman aged 45-65 years in good health and CMV-seropositive. Sequencing was performed on PBMCs. The chain carries TRBV18 and TRBJ1-4; D not resolved. CDR3 amino acids: CASSPGRDPPEKLFF. In DNA, the CDR3 is TGTGCCAGCTCCCCCGGGCGGGATCCCCCCGAAAAACTGTTTTTT.